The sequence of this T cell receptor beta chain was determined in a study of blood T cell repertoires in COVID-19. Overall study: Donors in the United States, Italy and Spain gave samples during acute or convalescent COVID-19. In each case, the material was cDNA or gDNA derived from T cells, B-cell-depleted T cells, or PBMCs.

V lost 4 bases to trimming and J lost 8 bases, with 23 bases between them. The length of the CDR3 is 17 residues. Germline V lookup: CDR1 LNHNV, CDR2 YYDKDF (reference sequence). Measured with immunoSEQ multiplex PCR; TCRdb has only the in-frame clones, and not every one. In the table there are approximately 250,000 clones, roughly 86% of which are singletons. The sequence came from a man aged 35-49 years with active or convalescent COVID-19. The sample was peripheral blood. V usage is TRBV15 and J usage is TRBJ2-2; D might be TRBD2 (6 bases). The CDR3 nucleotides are TGTGCCACCAGCATAGTAAGGAGGACTACCATTCCGGGGGAGCTGTTTTTT. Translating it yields CATSIVRRTTIPGELFF.